Sequencing of this T cell receptor beta chain was carried out in a study of blood T cells in healthy people across ages. Findings and limits, study-wide: Bulk PBMC profiling left naive and antigen-experienced comparisons inconclusive.

In its sample, this clonotype was seen a few times. The antigen is unknown. This may arise from a read error, as a much more abundant clone is one base away. CDR3 size: 14 residues. Looked up from germline, CDR1 is LNHDA and CDR2 is SQIVND (reference sequence). The use of a sample-barcoded 5' primer and a J-beta primer mix characterized a second PCR of about 7 to 12 cycles. MiXCR, applied by TCRdb to the 5' RACE reads, yields one record per CDR3 protein. The sample has approximately 1.5 million distinct CDR3 sequences; about 35% are singletons. This TCR came from a woman between 25 and 40 years old in good health. The sequencing input was blood. J is TRBJ1-5 and V is TRBV19; D ambiguous. Here the CDR3 reads CASSIWAGNQSQHF. CDR3 in DNA: TGTGCCAGTAGTATATGGGCGGGCAATCAGTCCCAGCATTTT.